The 17 T cell receptor beta chains listed next were all sequenced from one sample in a study of response to subunit inactivated influenza vaccine (dated by TCRdb to 2016 to 2018). The library was made by RT-PCR. The run used an Illumina HiSeq 2500. TCRdb reworked the public reads: Q25 trimming with fastp, MiXCR clone assembly, productive beta chains retained. Merged by CDR3 protein, the rows form single entries marked with the most common genes and DNA. The sample data list about 700,000 distinct CDR3 sequences, and roughly 14% of these were observed just once. The ten largest clones take up approximately 7% of the sample. The sequences come from PBMCs from blood, collected 14 to 15 days before vaccination. Receptors originate from a man aged 45 to 65 who received an inactivated influenza vaccine. Donor details come from another sample of the same person, matched by shared clones.

This chain uses TRBV6-1 with TRBJ2-6, with 7 bases aligning to TRBD2. Germline V lookup: CDR1 MNHNS, CDR2 SASEGT. V trimming: 5 bases; J trimming: 1 base; junction bases outside the gene matches: 11. This CDR3 contains 18 residues. CDR3 nucleotide sequence: TGTGCCAGCAGTAAACCGCCGGGAGGAGGATCTGGGGCCAACGTCCTGACTTTC. It encodes CASSKPPGGGSGANVLTF.

This clonotype occurred a few times. The chain uses TRBV4-2 and TRBJ1-1; TRBD1 matches at 8 bases. J gave up 1 base and V 6 bases, and 7 bases lay outside the gene matches. Germline CDR1 is LGHNA and CDR2 is YNFKEQ. The CDR3 sequence is 15 residues long. For the CDR3, the DNA is TGTGCCAGCAGAAGGGCAGGGGGCAGGAACACTGAAGCTTTCTTT. Translating gives CASRRAGGRNTEAFF.

The chain combines TRBV10-3 with TRBJ2-1; 8 nucleotides line up with TRBD1. The V gene end was trimmed by 0 bases and the J gene end by 1 base; junction bases not matched to a gene: 2. This CDR3 region has 16 residues. The V gene's germline CDR1 is ENHRY and CDR2 SYGVKD. The CDR3 loop is CAISESRTGSYNEQFF. The CDR3 DNA follows: TGTGCCATCAGTGAGTCCCGGACAGGGTCCTACAATGAGCAGTTCTTC.

A few counts support this clonotype. The chain uses TRBV20-1 and TRBJ1-2; D unclear. The CDR3 extends over 14 amino acids. The V end lost 1 base, the J end lost 6 bases, and 15 bases lay between the germline ends. CDR1 is DFQATT and CDR2 is SNEGSKA in the germline V gene (reference sequence). The CDR3 is CSARVEGADDGYTF. For the CDR3, the DNA is TGCAGTGCTAGAGTCGAGGGAGCTGACGATGGCTACACCTTC.

This clonotype has at least ten counts. The V gene is TRBV6-2 or TRBV6-3, the J gene TRBJ2-2; the match to TRBD2 covers 7 bases. The CDR3 totals 14 residues. V was pared by 8 bases and J by 3 bases, with 6 bases of the junction left unmatched. Germline V gene lookup returns CDR1 MNHEY and CDR2 SVGEGT. The CDR3 here is CASSAGVYTGELFF. CDR3 DNA: TGTGCCAGCTCGGCGGGGGTTTACACCGGGGAGCTGTTTTTT.

This clonotype came up many times. J is TRBJ1-4 and V is TRBV4-2; D is possibly TRBD1 (6 bases). The V gene lost 3 bases and the J gene lost 0 bases, with 11 bases spanning the gap. The CDR3 length is 16 residues. The germline V gene encodes CDR1 LGHNA and CDR2 YNFKEQ. In DNA, the CDR3 is TGTGCCAGCAGCCAGTCGGACAGCGCAACTAATGAAAAACTGTTTTTT. It translates to CASSQSDSATNEKLFF.

This clonotype has a handful of counts. The chain combines TRBV4-1 with TRBJ2-1, with D hard to call. The V and J ends lost 4 bases and 0 bases respectively, with 10 bases between them. CDR3 size: 15 residues. Germline values: CDR1 MGHRA, CDR2 YSYEKL. The CDR3 protein is CASSPDHASYNEQFF. The CDR3 nucleotides are TGCGCCAGCAGCCCGGACCATGCCTCCTACAATGAGCAGTTCTTC.

A few counts support this clonotype. The gene calls are TRBV13 and TRBJ2-1, with D perhaps TRBD2 (5 bases). Germline V gene data show CDR1 as PRHDT and CDR2 as FYEKMQ (reference sequence). Trimming removed 3 bases at V and 4 bases at J, with 19 bases between. The CDR3 runs to 17 residues. The CDR3 region is CASSFLIFGVGYNEQFF. As DNA, the CDR3 is TGTGCCAGCAGCTTCCTTATCTTCGGGGTGGGTTACAATGAGCAGTTCTTC.

The chain links TRBV7-8 to TRBJ2-7, with TRBD1 matching 7 bases. Germline values: CDR1 SGHVS, CDR2 FQNEAQ. This CDR3 has 16 amino acids. Losses at the gene ends were 6 bases for V and 2 bases for J; bases not matched to a gene: 13. The CDR3: CASSKNSGTVAYEQYF. The CDR3 DNA is TGTGCCAGCAGTAAAAATTCCGGGACAGTGGCCTACGAGCAGTACTTC. Variable domain in full (rest from reference TRBV7-8 and TRBJ2-7): GAGVSQSPRYKVAKRGQDVALRCDPISGHVSLFWYQQALGQGPEFLTYFQNEAQLDKSGLPSDRFFAERPEGSVSTLKIQRTQQEDSAVYLCASSKNSGTVAYEQYFGPGTRLTVT.

The V gene is TRBV12-3 or TRBV12-4, the J gene TRBJ2-1; D could derive from TRBD1 or TRBD2 (6 bases each). Trimming removed 6 bases from V and 2 bases from J, with 17 bases in between. There are 16 residues in the CDR3. The CDR3 nucleotides read TGTGCCAGCAGCCCCCTAGTCCGGGGGCCCTACAATGAGCAGTTCTTC. Translated, it gives CASSPLVRGPYNEQFF.

This clonotype has only a few counts. V gene TRBV6-1 combines with J gene TRBJ2-7; possible D gene TRBD2, 7 bases. V was cut by 5 bases and J by 5 bases, with 19 bases left in between. Germline V lookup: CDR1 MNHNS, CDR2 SASEGT. The CDR3 covers 15 residues. The CDR3 loop is CASSLPGAGAHEQYF. DNA of the CDR3: TGTGCCAGCAGTCTCCCGGGGGCGGGAGCCCACGAGCAGTACTTC.

The chain combines TRBV7-9 with TRBJ2-1; 9 bases map to TRBD2. The germline V gene has CDR1 SEHNR and CDR2 FQNEAQ (reference sequence). The CDR3 covers 16 residues. The V gene end was trimmed by 1 base and the J gene end by 4 bases; junction bases not matched to a gene: 5. CDR3 sequence reads: CASSLVRGRGYNEQFF. As DNA, the CDR3 is TGTGCCAGCAGCTTAGTACGCGGGAGGGGGTACAATGAGCAGTTCTTC.

There are a few counts of this clonotype. The V call is TRBV6-2 or TRBV6-3, the J call TRBJ2-1; 13 nucleotides match TRBD2. The V segment lost 6 bases and the J segment 6 bases; nucleotides outside the gene matches: 8. Germline V gene data show CDR1 as MNHEY and CDR2 as SVGEGT. The CDR3 extends over 16 amino acids. This CDR3 is CASSLLAGGRGNEQFF. The CDR3 bases are TGTGCCAGCAGCCTACTAGCGGGGGGGCGTGGCAATGAGCAGTTCTTC.

V is TRBV2 and J is TRBJ2-5, with a tentative D call TRBD2 (5 bases). This CDR3 comprises 14 residues. V gave up 6 bases and J gave up 8 bases, with 19 bases separating them. Per germline, CDR1 SNHLY and CDR2 FYNNEI. In nucleotides, the CDR3 is TGTGCCAGCAGCCCCCGGCTAGACCCGGGAACCCAGTACTTC. Encoded protein: CASSPRLDPGTQYF.

This clonotype was observed a handful of times. The chain has TRBV5-6 and TRBJ2-7, with 10 bases fitting TRBD1. This CDR3 region has 17 residues. V lost 2 bases to trimming and J lost 5 bases; unmatched junction nucleotides: 13. The germline gives CDR1 SGHDT, CDR2 YYEEEE. The chain's CDR3 is CASSFALRGTGVDEQYF. The CDR3 DNA follows: TGTGCCAGCAGCTTCGCTCTACGTGGGACAGGGGTAGACGAGCAGTACTTC.

This rearrangement joins TRBV6-6 to TRBJ2-1; D call uncertain. V lost 1 base and J 5 bases, leaving 6 bases between the germline ends. The CDR3 is 13 amino acids. Germline V CDR1 and CDR2: MNHNY, SVGAGI (reference sequence). The CDR3 is CASSYFRHNEQFF. The DNA of the CDR3 is TGTGCCAGCAGTTACTTTCGACACAATGAGCAGTTCTTC.

Regarding this clonotype: A read error may explain this, as a much larger clone is one base away. The rearrangement uses TRBV7-9 and TRBJ2-7; the match to TRBD1 covers 7 bases. Germline-derived CDR1 and CDR2 are SEHNR and FQNEAQ (reference sequence). The CDR3 covers 14 residues. The CDR3 protein is CASSRQGLSNEQYF. CDR3 DNA: TGTGCCAGCAGCAGACAGGGTCTCTCCAACGAGCAGTACTTC. Variable domain in full (rest from reference TRBV7-9 and TRBJ2-7): DTGVSQNPRHKITKRGQNVTFRCDPISEHNRLYWYRQTLGQGPEFLTYFQNEAQLEKSRLLSDRFSAERPKGSFSTLEIQRTEQGDSAMYLCASSRQGLSNEQYFGPGTRLTVT.